Listed below are T cell receptor beta chains from one sample, sequenced in a study of T cell responses to AZD1222 COVID-19 vaccine. Assay used: immunoSEQ multiplex PCR; TCRdb lists only in-frame clones, some missing. The data contain fewer than 150,000 clones, over 75% of them singletons. This sample comprised peripheral blood, obtained on day 0 of AZD1222 vaccination. The receptors here all came from an adult in good health. Each CDR3 is given with its conserved first and last residue. D genes are given only for firm matches. Size is stated for part of the rows, as once, few or many counts, or as a class when the clone is expanded.

v_gene: TRBV4-1; abundance: .; j_gene: TRBJ1-3; d_gene: .; CDR3nt: TGCGCCAGCAGCCAAGATCTGAGGGGAAACACCATATATTTT; CDR3aa: CASSQDLRGNTIYF
v_gene: TRBV7-2; abundance: once; j_gene: TRBJ1-3; d_gene: .; CDR3nt: TGTGCCAGCAGCGAAACAGGGTCCCAAGGAAACACCATATATTTT; CDR3aa: CASSETGSQGNTIYF
v_gene: TRBV5-4; abundance: .; j_gene: TRBJ1-2; d_gene: .; CDR3nt: TGTGCCAGCAGCTTGGTCCGGACAGACGATGGCTACACCTTC; CDR3aa: CASSLVRTDDGYTF
v_gene: TRBV5-1; abundance: .; j_gene: TRBJ1-1; d_gene: TRBD1; CDR3nt: TGCGCCAGCAGCTTGGTTTCCCAGGGGGCTGAAGCTTTCTTT; CDR3aa: CASSLVSQGAEAFF
v_gene: TRBV19; abundance: .; j_gene: TRBJ1-2; d_gene: TRBD1; CDR3nt: TGTGCCAGTAGTTACAGGGACAGCGGCTACACCTTC; CDR3aa: CASSYRDSGYTF
v_gene: TRBV2; abundance: .; j_gene: TRBJ1-5; d_gene: TRBD1; CDR3nt: TGTGCCAGCAAGTCCGTTGACAGGGGATTTCAGCCCCAGCATTTT; CDR3aa: CASKSVDRGFQPQHF
v_gene: TRBV7-9; abundance: .; j_gene: TRBJ2-7; d_gene: .; CDR3nt: TGTGCCAGCAGCCCCTCCATGGGGAGGACCTACGAGCAGTACTTC; CDR3aa: CASSPSMGRTYEQYF
v_gene: TRBV7-3; abundance: few; j_gene: TRBJ2-7; d_gene: .; CDR3nt: TGTGCCAGCAGGGACCTTGGCGGCGTAAATCCAGGGAACGCCTACGAGCAGTACTTC; CDR3aa: CASRDLGGVNPGNAYEQYF
v_gene: TRBV19; abundance: .; j_gene: TRBJ1-5; d_gene: TRBD1; CDR3nt: TGTGCCAGTAGGGGACAGGGAAGCAATCAGCCCCAGCATTTT; CDR3aa: CASRGQGSNQPQHF
v_gene: TRBV11-1; abundance: .; j_gene: TRBJ1-3; d_gene: .; CDR3nt: TGTGCCAGCAGCTTGCCAGAAGGATTCTCTGGAAACACCATATATTTT; CDR3aa: CASSLPEGFSGNTIYF
v_gene: TRBV5-4; abundance: .; j_gene: TRBJ2-3; d_gene: .; CDR3nt: TGTGCCAGCAGCTCGGAGCCAACCCGAACAGATACGCAGTATTTT; CDR3aa: CASSSEPTRTDTQYF
v_gene: TRBV11-2; abundance: .; j_gene: TRBJ1-1; d_gene: .; CDR3nt: TGTGCCAGCAGCTTATCTCGGTTGACTGAAGCTTTCTTT; CDR3aa: CASSLSRLTEAFF
v_gene: TRBV5-1; abundance: .; j_gene: TRBJ2-7; d_gene: TRBD1; CDR3nt: TGCGCCAGCAGCTTGGATGGACAGGAGCTTAACGAGCAGTACTTC; CDR3aa: CASSLDGQELNEQYF
v_gene: TRBV21-1; abundance: .; j_gene: TRBJ1-1; d_gene: .; CDR3nt: TGTGCCAGCAGCCTTGGGGTGTCTCGAGGAATTGAAGCTTTCTTT; CDR3aa: CASSLGVSRGIEAFF
v_gene: TRBV5-6; abundance: .; j_gene: TRBJ1-4; d_gene: .; CDR3nt: TGTGCCAGCAGCTTGGGTACCGGGGGAAAACTGTTTTTT; CDR3aa: CASSLGTGGKLFF
v_gene: TRBV20-1; abundance: .; j_gene: TRBJ1-3; d_gene: TRBD1; CDR3nt: TGCAGTGCTAGTAACAGGGGCGCTGGAAACACCATATATTTT; CDR3aa: CSASNRGAGNTIYF
v_gene: TRBV28; abundance: .; j_gene: TRBJ1-2; d_gene: .; CDR3nt: TGTGCCACCCATCGGGCAGGCCAAGCCTATGGCTACACCTTC; CDR3aa: CATHRAGQAYGYTF
v_gene: TRBV6-5; abundance: .; j_gene: TRBJ1-1; d_gene: .; CDR3nt: TGTGCCAGCAGCGATCAGACAGGAGGAAAGACTGAAGCTTTCTTT; CDR3aa: CASSDQTGGKTEAFF
v_gene: TRBV19; abundance: .; j_gene: TRBJ1-1; d_gene: .; CDR3nt: TGTGCCACCGGACAGCCCGCTGAAGCTTTCTTT; CDR3aa: CATGQPAEAFF
v_gene: TRBV6-5; abundance: .; j_gene: TRBJ1-2; d_gene: TRBD1; CDR3nt: TGTGCCAGCAGTTACTCGGAACAGGGGGCGGCTGGCTACACCTTC; CDR3aa: CASSYSEQGAAGYTF
v_gene: TRBV6-7; abundance: few; j_gene: TRBJ1-1; d_gene: .; CDR3nt: TGTGCCAGCAGTTACCCCGACGGGGTTGAGGACACTGAAGCTTTCTTT; CDR3aa: CASSYPDGVEDTEAFF
v_gene: TRBV14; abundance: .; j_gene: TRBJ1-1; d_gene: .; CDR3nt: TGTGCCAGCAGCCCCAGTATGAACACTGAAGCTTTCTTT; CDR3aa: CASSPSMNTEAFF
v_gene: TRBV25-1; abundance: .; j_gene: TRBJ2-7; d_gene: .; CDR3nt: TGTGCCAGCAGTGTAGCCTACGAGCAGTACTTC; CDR3aa: CASSVAYEQYF
v_gene: TRBV7-9; abundance: .; j_gene: TRBJ2-7; d_gene: .; CDR3nt: TGTGCCAGCAGCTTAGTGGGGGCCCACTACGAGCAGTACTTC; CDR3aa: CASSLVGAHYEQYF
v_gene: TRBV9; abundance: once; j_gene: TRBJ2-2; d_gene: .; CDR3nt: TGTGCCAGCAGCGCCAGGGTTTCCACCGGGGAGCTGTTTTTT; CDR3aa: CASSARVSTGELFF
v_gene: TRBV15; abundance: .; j_gene: TRBJ2-5; d_gene: .; CDR3nt: TGTGCCACCAGCAGAGGGGAAAGGGGACCCCAAGAGACCCAGTACTTC; CDR3aa: CATSRGERGPQETQYF
v_gene: TRBV6-5; abundance: .; j_gene: TRBJ2-1; d_gene: .; CDR3nt: TGTGCCAGCAGTTACTCGGCTACCTCCTACAATGAGCAGTTCTTC; CDR3aa: CASSYSATSYNEQFF
v_gene: TRBV7-2; abundance: .; j_gene: TRBJ2-1; d_gene: TRBD2; CDR3nt: TGTGCCAGCAGCCCGACTAGCGGGGGGGGATCCTACAATGAGCAGTTCTTC; CDR3aa: CASSPTSGGGSYNEQFF
v_gene: TRBV7-2; abundance: .; j_gene: TRBJ1-6; d_gene: .; CDR3nt: TGTGCCAGCAGCTTATCGGCGGATTATAATTCACCCCTCCACTTT; CDR3aa: CASSLSADYNSPLHF